The present T cell receptor beta chain was sequenced within a study of cytomegalovirus exposure and HLA in healthy donors. Overall study context: Out of around 360 genotyped donors, about 81% belonged to the Caucasian-associated ancestry cluster.

In the PCR, 60 Vbeta and 13 Jbeta primers were used. Using immunoSEQ multiplex PCR, the repertoire was profiled, and TCRdb retains in-frame clones only, with some absent. The sample contains 150,000 to 200,000 clones, approximately 74% of which appear only once. This CDR3 contains 15 residues. From germline, CDR1 is SGHRS and CDR2 YFSETQ. V lost 0 bases, J lost 9 bases, and 13 bases lay in between. This clone was recorded a few times. Donors likely had unrecorded immune exposures despite being nominally healthy when sampled. The sequencing sample was made of PBMCs. The chain uses TRBV5-1 and TRBJ1-6; TRBD1 is a possible D gene (6 bases). The receptor's source is a woman aged 30 to 39 in good health and CMV-seronegative. The CDR3 DNA is TGCGCCAGCAGCTTGGTTGGCCAGGGGATTTCACCCCTCCACTTT. Translated: CASSLVGQGISPLHF.